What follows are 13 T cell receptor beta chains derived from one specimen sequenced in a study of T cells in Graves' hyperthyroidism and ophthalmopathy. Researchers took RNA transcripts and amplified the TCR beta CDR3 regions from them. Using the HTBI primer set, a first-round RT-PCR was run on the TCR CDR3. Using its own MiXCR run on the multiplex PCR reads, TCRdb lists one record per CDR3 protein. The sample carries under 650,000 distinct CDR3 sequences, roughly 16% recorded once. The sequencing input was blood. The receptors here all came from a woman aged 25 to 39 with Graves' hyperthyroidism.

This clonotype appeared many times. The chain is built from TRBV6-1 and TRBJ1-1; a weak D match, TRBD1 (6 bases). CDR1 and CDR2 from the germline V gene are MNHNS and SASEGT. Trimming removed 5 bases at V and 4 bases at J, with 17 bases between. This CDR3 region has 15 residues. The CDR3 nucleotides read TGTGCCAGCAGTTACGGGCCTCAGGGGCGCACTGAAGCTTTCTTT. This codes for CASSYGPQGRTEAFF.

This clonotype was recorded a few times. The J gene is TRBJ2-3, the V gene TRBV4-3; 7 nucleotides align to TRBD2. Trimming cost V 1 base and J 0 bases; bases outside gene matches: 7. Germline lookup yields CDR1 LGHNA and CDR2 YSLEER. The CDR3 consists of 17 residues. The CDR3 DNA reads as TGCGCCAGCAGCCAAGGAGCGCGGGAGTCTAGCACAGATACGCAGTATTTT. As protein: CASSQGARESSTDTQYF.

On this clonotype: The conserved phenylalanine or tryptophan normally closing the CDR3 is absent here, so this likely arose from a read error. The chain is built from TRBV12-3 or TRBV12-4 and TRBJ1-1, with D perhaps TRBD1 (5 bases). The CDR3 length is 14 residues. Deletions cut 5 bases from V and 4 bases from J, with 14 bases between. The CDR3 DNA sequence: TGTGCCAGCAGTGTCTCTTCGGGGGGCACTGAAGCTTTCATT. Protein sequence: CASSVSSGGTEAFI.

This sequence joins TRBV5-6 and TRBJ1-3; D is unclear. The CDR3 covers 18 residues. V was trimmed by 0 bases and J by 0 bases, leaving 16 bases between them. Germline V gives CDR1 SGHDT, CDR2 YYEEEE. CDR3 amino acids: CASSLDARVLSSGNTIYF. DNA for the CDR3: TGTGCCAGCAGCTTGGACGCCCGGGTCCTGAGCTCTGGAAACACCATATATTTT.

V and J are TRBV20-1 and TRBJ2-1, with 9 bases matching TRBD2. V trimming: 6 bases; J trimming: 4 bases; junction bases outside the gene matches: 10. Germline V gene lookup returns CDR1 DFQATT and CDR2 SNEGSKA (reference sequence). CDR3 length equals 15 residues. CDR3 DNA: TGCAGTGCCTGGAAAACTAGCGGGTTATACAATGAGCAGTTCTTC. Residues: CSAWKTSGLYNEQFF.

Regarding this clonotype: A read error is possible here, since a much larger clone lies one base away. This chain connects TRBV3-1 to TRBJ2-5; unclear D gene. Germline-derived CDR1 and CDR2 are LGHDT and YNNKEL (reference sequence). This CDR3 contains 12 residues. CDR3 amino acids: CASTNSGEIQYF. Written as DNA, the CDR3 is TGTGCCAGCACTAATTCCGGCGAGATCCAGTACTTC.

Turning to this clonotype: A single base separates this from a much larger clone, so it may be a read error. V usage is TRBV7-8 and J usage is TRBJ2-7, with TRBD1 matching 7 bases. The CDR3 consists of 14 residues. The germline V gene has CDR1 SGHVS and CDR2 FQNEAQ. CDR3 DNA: TGTGCCAGCAGCTTACCCGGGACAGACTACGGGCAGTACTTC. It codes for CASSLPGTDYGQYF.

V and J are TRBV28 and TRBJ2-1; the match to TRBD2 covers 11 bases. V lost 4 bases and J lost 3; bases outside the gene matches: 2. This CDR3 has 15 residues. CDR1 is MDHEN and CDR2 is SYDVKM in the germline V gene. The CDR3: CASSSSGRYYNEQFF. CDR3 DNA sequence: TGTGCCAGCAGTTCTAGCGGGAGGTACTACAATGAGCAGTTCTTC.

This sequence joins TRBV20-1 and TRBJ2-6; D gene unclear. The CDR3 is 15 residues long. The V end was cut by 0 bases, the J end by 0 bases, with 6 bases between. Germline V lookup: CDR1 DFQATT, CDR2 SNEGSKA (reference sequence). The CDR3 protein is CSAREISSGANVLTF. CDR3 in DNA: TGCAGTGCTAGAGAGATAAGCTCTGGGGCCAACGTCCTGACTTTC.

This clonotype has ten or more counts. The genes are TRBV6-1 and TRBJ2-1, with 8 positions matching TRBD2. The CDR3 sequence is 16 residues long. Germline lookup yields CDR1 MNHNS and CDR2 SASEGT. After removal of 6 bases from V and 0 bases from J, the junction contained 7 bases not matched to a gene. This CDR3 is CASRGRSGGSYNEQFF. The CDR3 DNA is TGTGCCAGCAGGGGAAGGAGCGGGGGCTCCTACAATGAGCAGTTCTTC.

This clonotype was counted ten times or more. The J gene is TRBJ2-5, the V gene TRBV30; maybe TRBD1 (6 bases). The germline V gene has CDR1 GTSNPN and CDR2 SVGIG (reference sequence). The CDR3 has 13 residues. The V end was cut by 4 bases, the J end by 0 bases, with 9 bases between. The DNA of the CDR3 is TGTGCCTGGAACGACAGGAACCAAGAGACCCAGTACTTC. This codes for CAWNDRNQETQYF. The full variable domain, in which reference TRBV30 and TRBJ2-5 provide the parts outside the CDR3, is SQTIHQWPATLVQPVGSPLSLECTVEGTSNPNLYWYRQAAGRGLQLLFYSVGIGQISSEVPQNLSASRPQDRQFILSSKKLLLSDSGFYLCAWNDRNQETQYFGPGTRLLVL.

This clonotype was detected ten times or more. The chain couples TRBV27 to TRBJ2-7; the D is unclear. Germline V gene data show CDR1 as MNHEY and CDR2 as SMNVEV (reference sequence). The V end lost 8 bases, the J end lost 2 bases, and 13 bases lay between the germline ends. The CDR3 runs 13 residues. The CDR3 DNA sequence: TGTGCCAGCGTAAAGGACGGAACCTACGAGCAGTACTTC. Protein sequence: CASVKDGTYEQYF.

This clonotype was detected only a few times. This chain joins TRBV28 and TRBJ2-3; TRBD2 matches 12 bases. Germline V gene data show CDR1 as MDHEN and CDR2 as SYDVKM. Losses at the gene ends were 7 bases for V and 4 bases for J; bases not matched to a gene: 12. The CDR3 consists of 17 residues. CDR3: CASTRILGLAGPDTQYF. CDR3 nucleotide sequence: TGTGCCAGCACCCGGATTCTTGGACTAGCGGGACCAGATACGCAGTATTTT.